The T cell receptor beta chain under discussion was sequenced for a study of identical twins. Notes on the study in general: Insertions ran lower in abundant cord blood beta clonotypes, though not in memory repertoires. In beta out-of-frame sequences, the excess sharing between twins was weaker.

Trimming took off 5 bases at V and 7 bases at J, with 8 bases between the two ends. In germline, CDR1 is DFQATT, CDR2 SNEGSKA (reference sequence). CDR3 length: 10 amino acids. Regarding this clonotype: Its antigen is not identified.

It was template switching that added a universal primer site, and there were unique molecular identifiers on the cDNA. TCRdb independently ran MiXCR on the 5' RACE reads; one entry per CDR3 protein. The sample has roughly 1,500,000 distinct CDR3 sequences; roughly a third are singletons. The source of this sequence is a newborn girl in good health. The chain recombines TRBV20-1 with TRBJ1-2; D not certain. Sample: cord blood. In DNA form, the CDR3 reads TGCAGTGCTCGGGAATTTGGCTACACCTTC. It encodes CSAREFGYTF.